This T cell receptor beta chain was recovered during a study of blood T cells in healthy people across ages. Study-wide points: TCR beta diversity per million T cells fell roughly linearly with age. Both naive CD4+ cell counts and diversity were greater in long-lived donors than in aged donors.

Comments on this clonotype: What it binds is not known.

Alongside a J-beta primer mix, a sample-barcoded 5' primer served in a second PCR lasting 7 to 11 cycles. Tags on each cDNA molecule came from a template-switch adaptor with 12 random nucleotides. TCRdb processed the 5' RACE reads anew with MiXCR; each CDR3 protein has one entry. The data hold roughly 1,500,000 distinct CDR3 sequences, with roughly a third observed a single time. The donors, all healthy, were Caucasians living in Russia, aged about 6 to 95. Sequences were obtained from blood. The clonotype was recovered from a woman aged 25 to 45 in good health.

This chain's CDR3 is CASSPTEGGFGYTF. The CDR3 nucleotides are TGTGCCAGCTCACCAACCGAGGGAGGATTTGGCTACACCTTC. The chain combines TRBV18 with TRBJ1-2, with unresolved D. Trimming removed 2 bases at V and 7 bases at J, with 14 bases between. The CDR3 is made up of 14 amino acids. Germline CDR1 reads KGHSH; CDR2 reads LQKENI. The whole variable domain, filled in from reference TRBV18 and TRBJ1-2, reads NAGVMQNPRHLVRRRGQEARLRCSPMKGHSHVYWYRQLPEEGLKFMVYLQKENIIDESGMPKERFSAEFPKEGPSILRIQQVVRGDSAAYFCASSPTEGGFGYTFGSGTRLTVV.